These 5 T cell receptor beta chains share one sample of origin, sequenced in a study of cytomegalovirus exposure and HLA in healthy donors (dated by TCRdb to the late 2010s). Library generation was performed with the immunoSEQ multiplex PCR assay. A mixture of 60 forward primers for TCR Vbeta segments and 13 reverse primers for TCR Jbeta segments was used in the multiplex PCR. In TCRdb, the immuneACCESS table is reduced to in-frame sequences with V and J assigned. These tables do not hold every clone; where another copy was compared, an unresolved V gene accounts for under half, and the others remain unexplained. For this sample the table gives some 150,000 clones, of which roughly 76% were detected only once. The ten largest clonotypes hold roughly 4.5% of the sample. Sequences were obtained from PBMCs. The receptors come from a woman under 30 in good health and CMV-seropositive.

This clone has just a few counts. This chain links TRBV20-1 with TRBJ2-7; D unclear. Germline CDR1 DFQATT, CDR2 SNEGSKA (reference sequence). The V end was cut by 4 bases, the J end by 3 bases, with 7 bases between. The CDR3 contains 11 residues. CDR3 in amino acids: CSATLGYEQYF. Here the CDR3 DNA reads TGCAGTGCTACCCTAGGCTACGAGCAGTACTTC.

This chain uses TRBV25-1 with TRBJ2-2, with TRBD1 matching 9 bases. CDR1 is MGHDK, CDR2 SYGVNS, per germline. The CDR3 is 15 residues long. J gave up 7 bases and V 6 bases, and 9 bases lay outside the gene matches. The CDR3: CASRWGTGYHGELFF. The CDR3 DNA reads as TGTGCCAGCAGATGGGGGACAGGGTACCACGGGGAGCTGTTTTTT.

The rearrangement links TRBV18 to TRBJ2-4; 8 positions agree with TRBD2. CDR1 and CDR2 from the germline V gene are KGHSH and LQKENI. With V trimmed by 6 bases and J by 0 bases, 10 bases remained unmatched. The CDR3 runs to 17 residues. CDR3 DNA sequence: TGTGCCAGCTCTCCCCGTCGGGGGGGTCAAGCCAAAAACATTCAGTACTTC. This gives the protein CASSPRRGGQAKNIQYF. The complete variable domain, with remaining parts taken from reference TRBV18 and TRBJ2-4, reads NAGVMQNPRHLVRRRGQEARLRCSPMKGHSHVYWYRQLPEEGLKFMVYLQKENIIDESGMPKERFSAEFPKEGPSILRIQQVVRGDSAAYFCASSPRRGGQAKNIQYFGAGTRLSVL.

V gene TRBV23-1 combines with J gene TRBJ2-2; maybe TRBD1 (7 bases). TRBV23-1 is treated as an ORF (open reading frame) with a function not yet certain. The CDR3 is made up of 16 amino acids. Deletions cut 3 bases from V and 3 bases from J, with 14 bases between. The CDR3 protein is CASSHLVRGDTGELFF. In DNA form, the CDR3 reads TGCGCCAGCAGTCACCTGGTCAGGGGGGACACCGGGGAGCTGTTTTTT.

In regard to this clone: Other DNA sequences in this specimen translate into the identical CDR3. The chain couples TRBV2 to TRBJ1-5; TRBD1 agrees at 10 bases. V lost 5 bases, J lost 6 bases, and 7 bases stayed unmatched. The CDR3 consists of 15 residues. CDR1 is SNHLY and CDR2 is FYNNEI in the germline V gene. As DNA, the CDR3 is TGTGCCAGCAGTATGACAGGGGGCGCGGGTCAGCCCCAGCATTTT. Translating it yields CASSMTGGAGQPQHF.